This T cell receptor (beta chain) was sequenced during a study of T cells in Graves' hyperthyroidism and ophthalmopathy. In the ophthalmopathy cohort, Clinical Activity Score was at least 3, NOSPECS grade at least 4, and duration under 3 months. Investigators excluded patients with uncontrolled infection, other autoimmune disease, pregnancy or lactation. Together with thyroid ultrasound, orbital computed tomography, serum thyroxine and TRAb, clinical symptoms were used for diagnoses. RNA transcripts yielded amplified TCR beta CDR3 regions. HTBI primers were used for first-round RT-PCR of the TCR CDR3. One entry per CDR3 protein results from TCRdb running MiXCR on the multiplex PCR reads. The repertoire includes hundreds of thousands of distinct CDR3 sequences, 15% to 20% of them detected once, and about 50% sits in the top ten. This receptor was obtained from a man aged 40-49 years with Graves' ophthalmopathy. Specimen: blood.

CDR3 sequence: CATSRDNYGYTF. In DNA form, the CDR3 reads TGTGCCACCAGCAGAGATAACTATGGCTACACCTTC. The J gene is TRBJ1-2, the V gene TRBV15; D not resolved. Trimming took 0 bases from V and 1 from J, leaving 0 bases between them. The CDR3 has 12 amino acids. CDR1 and CDR2 (germline): LNHNV, YYDKDF (reference sequence). The entire variable domain, with the rest obtained from reference TRBV15 and TRBJ1-2, is as follows: DAMVIQNPRYQVTQFGKPVTLSCSQTLNHNVMYWYQQKSSQAPKLLFHYYDKDFNNEADTPDNFQSRRPNTSFCFLDIRSPGLGDTAMYLCATSRDNYGYTFGSGTRLTVV.